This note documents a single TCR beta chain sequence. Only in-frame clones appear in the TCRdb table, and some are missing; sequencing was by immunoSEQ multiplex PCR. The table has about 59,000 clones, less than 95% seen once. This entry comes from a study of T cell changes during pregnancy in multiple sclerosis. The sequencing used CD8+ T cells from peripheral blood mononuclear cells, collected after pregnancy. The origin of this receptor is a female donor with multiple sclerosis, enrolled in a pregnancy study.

The CDR3 DNA follows: TGTGCCAGTAGTAAGCGACAGGGGCTAGACGAGCAGTACTTC. This sequence encodes CASSKRQGLDEQYF. V usage is TRBV19 and J usage is TRBJ2-7; 8 bases agree with TRBD1. From germline, CDR1 is LNHDA and CDR2 SQIVND (reference sequence). V lost 4 bases to trimming and J lost 5 bases; unmatched junction nucleotides: 7. The CDR3 is made up of 14 amino acids. Together with reference TRBV19 and TRBJ2-7, the CDR3 gives the full variable domain: DGGITQSPKYLFRKEGQNVTLSCEQNLNHDAMYWYRQDPGQGLRLIYYSQIVNDFQKGDIAEGYSVSREKKESFPLTVTSAQKNPTAFYLCASSKRQGLDEQYFGPGTRLTVT.